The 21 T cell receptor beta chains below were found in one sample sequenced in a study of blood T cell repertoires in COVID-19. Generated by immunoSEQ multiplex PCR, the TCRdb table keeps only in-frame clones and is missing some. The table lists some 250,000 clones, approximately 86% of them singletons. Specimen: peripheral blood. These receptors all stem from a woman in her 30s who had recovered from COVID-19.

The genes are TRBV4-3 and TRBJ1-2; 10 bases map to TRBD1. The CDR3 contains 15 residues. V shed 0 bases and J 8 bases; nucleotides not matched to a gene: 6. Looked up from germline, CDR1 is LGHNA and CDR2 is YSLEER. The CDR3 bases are TGCGCCAGCAGCCAAGAAGGCCGGGACAGGGGCGGCTACACCTTC. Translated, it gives CASSQEGRDRGGYTF.

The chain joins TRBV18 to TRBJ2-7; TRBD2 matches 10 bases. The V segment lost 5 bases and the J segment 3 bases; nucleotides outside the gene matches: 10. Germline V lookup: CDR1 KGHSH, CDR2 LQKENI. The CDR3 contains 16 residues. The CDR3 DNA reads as TGTGCCAGCTCAACTAATAGCGGGGGGCCCATCTACGAGCAGTACTTC. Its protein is CASSTNSGGPIYEQYF. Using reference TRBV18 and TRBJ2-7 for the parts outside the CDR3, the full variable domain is NAGVMQNPRHLVRRRGQEARLRCSPMKGHSHVYWYRQLPEEGLKFMVYLQKENIIDESGMPKERFSAEFPKEGPSILRIQQVVRGDSAAYFCASSTNSGGPIYEQYFGPGTRLTVT.

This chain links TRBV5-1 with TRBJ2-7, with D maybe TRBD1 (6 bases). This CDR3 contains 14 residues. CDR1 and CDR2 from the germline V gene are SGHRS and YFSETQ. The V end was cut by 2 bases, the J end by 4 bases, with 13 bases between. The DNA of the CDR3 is TGCGCCAGCAGCTTTGTTGGGGGCGGGTACGAGCAGTACTTC. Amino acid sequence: CASSFVGGGYEQYF.

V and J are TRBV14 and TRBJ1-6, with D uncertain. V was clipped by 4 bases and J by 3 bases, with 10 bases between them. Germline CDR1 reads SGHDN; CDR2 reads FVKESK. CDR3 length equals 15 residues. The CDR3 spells CASSPPGNYNSPLHF. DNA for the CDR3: TGTGCCAGCAGCCCGCCGGGGAACTATAATTCACCCCTCCACTTT.

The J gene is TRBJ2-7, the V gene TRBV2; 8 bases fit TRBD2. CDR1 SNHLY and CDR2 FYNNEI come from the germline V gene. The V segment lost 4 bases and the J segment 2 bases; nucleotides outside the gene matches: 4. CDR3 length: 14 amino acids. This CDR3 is CASSGSGTPYEQYF. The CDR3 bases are TGTGCCAGCAGTGGTAGCGGGACCCCCTACGAGCAGTACTTC.

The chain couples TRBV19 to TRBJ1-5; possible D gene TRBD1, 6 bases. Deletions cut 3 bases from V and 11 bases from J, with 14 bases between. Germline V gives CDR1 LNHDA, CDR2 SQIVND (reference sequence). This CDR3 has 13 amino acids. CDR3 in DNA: TGTGCCAGTAGTATTGTGACCCCAGGGGCCCAGCATTTT. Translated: CASSIVTPGAQHF.

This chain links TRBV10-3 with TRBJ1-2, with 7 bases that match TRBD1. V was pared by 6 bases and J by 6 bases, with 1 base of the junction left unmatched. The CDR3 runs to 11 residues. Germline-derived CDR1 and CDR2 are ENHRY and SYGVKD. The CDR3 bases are TGTGCCATCAGCGACAGGGATGGCTACACCTTC. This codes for CAISDRDGYTF.

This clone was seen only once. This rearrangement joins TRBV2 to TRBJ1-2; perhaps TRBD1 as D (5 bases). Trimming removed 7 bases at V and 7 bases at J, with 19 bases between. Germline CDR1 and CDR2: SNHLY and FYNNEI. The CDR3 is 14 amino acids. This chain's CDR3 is CASTFRGFVSGYTF. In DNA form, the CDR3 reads TGTGCCAGCACTTTTAGGGGATTCGTGAGTGGCTACACCTTC.

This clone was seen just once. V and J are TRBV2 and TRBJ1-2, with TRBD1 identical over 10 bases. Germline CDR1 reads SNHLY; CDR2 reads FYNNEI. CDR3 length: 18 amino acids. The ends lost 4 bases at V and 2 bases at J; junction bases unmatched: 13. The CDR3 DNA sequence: TGTGCCAGCAGTGTGTCTTATTATTCGGGACAGGGGAACTATGGCTACACCTTC. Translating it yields CASSVSYYSGQGNYGYTF.

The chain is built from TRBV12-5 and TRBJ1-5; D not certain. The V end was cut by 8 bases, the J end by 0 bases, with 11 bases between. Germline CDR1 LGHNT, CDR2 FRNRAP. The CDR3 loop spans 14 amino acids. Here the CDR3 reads CASSEPYSNQPQHF. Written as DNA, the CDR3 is TGTGCTAGTTCTGAGCCCTATAGCAATCAGCCCCAGCATTTT. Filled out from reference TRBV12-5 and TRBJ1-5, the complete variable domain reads DARVTQTPRHKVTEMGQEVTMRCQPILGHNTVFWYRQTMMQGLELLAYFRNRAPLDDSGMPKDRFSAEMPDATLATLKIQPSEPRDSAVYFCASSEPYSNQPQHFGDGTRLSIL.

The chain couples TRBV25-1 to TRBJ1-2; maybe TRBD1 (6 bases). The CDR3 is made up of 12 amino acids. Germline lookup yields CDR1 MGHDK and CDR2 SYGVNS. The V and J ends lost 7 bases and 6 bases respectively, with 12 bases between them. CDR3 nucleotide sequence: TGTGCCAGCATGGACAGAAGGGATGGCTACACCTTC. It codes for CASMDRRDGYTF.

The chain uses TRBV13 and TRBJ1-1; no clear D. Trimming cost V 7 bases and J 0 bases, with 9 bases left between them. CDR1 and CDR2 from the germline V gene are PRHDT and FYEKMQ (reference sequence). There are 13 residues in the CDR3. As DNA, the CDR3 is TGTGCCAGCACCCCACAAATGAACACTGAAGCTTTCTTT. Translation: CASTPQMNTEAFF.

For the CDR3, the DNA is TGTGCCAGCAGCTTAGTTCCCAGCGGGGGCCGACAAGAGACCCAGTACTTC. Amino acids: CASSLVPSGGRQETQYF. This chain joins TRBV7-6 and TRBJ2-5; TRBD2 aligns across 8 bases. This CDR3 spans 17 amino acids. Germline-derived CDR1 and CDR2 are SGHVS and FNYEAQ. V shed 1 base and J 2 bases; nucleotides not matched to a gene: 9.

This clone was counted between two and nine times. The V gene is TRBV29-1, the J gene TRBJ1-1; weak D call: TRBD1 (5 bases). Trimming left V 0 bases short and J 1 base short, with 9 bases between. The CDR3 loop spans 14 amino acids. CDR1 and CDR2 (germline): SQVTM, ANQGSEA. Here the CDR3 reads CSVEDRQGNTEAFF. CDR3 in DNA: TGCAGCGTTGAAGATCGGCAGGGGAACACTGAAGCTTTCTTT. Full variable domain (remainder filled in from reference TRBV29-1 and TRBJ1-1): SAVISQKPSRDICQRGTSLTIQCQVDSQVTMMFWYRQQPGQSLTLIATANQGSEATYESGFVIDKFPISRPNLTFSTLTVSNMSPEDSSIYLCSVEDRQGNTEAFFGQGTRLTVV.

In DNA, the CDR3 is TGTGCCAGCAGCTTAAATGCGGGGGAGAACACCGGGGAGCTGTTTTTT. Protein product: CASSLNAGENTGELFF. The chain is built from TRBV7-7 and TRBJ2-2, with 7 bases aligning to TRBD2. Germline V gene lookup returns CDR1 SSHAT and CDR2 FNYEAQ (reference sequence). The J segment lost 1 base and the V segment lost 2 bases, leaving 4 bases of the junction unmatched. The CDR3 runs 16 residues.

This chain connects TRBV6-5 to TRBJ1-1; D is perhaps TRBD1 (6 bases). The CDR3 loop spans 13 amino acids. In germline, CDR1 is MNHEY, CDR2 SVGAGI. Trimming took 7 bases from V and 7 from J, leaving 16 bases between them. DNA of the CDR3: TGTGCCAGCATGATACAGGGTCCTAGTGAAGCTTTCTTT. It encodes CASMIQGPSEAFF.

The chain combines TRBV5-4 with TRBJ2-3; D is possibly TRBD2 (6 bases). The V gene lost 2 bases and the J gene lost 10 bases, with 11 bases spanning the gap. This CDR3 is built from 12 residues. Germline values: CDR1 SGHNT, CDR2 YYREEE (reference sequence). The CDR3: CASSFTGEPQYF. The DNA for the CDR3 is TGTGCCAGCAGCTTTACGGGGGAACCGCAGTATTTT.

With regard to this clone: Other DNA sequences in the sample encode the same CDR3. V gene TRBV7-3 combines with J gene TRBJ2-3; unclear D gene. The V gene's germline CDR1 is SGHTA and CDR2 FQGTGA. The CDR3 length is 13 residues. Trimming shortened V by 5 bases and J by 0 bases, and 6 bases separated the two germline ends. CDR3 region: CASSPGSTDTQYF. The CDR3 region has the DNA TGTGCCAGCAGCCCAGGAAGCACAGATACGCAGTATTTT.

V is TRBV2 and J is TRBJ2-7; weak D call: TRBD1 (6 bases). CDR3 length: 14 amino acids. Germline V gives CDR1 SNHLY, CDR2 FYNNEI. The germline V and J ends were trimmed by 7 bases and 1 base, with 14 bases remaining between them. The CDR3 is CASIRDTKSYEQYF. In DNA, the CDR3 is TGTGCCAGCATACGGGACACCAAATCCTACGAGCAGTACTTC.

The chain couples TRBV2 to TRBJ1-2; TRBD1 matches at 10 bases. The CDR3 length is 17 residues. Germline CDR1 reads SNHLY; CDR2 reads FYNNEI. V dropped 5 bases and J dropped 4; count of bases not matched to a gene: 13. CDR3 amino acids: CASSMPLVTGGRYGYTF. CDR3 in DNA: TGTGCCAGCAGTATGCCCCTAGTGACAGGGGGCCGCTATGGCTACACCTTC.

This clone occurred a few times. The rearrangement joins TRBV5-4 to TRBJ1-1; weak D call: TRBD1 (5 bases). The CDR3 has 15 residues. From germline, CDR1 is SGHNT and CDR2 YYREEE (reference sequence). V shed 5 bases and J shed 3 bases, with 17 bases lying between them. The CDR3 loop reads CASSINIVTDTEAFF. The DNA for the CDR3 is TGTGCCAGCAGTATAAACATCGTGACAGACACTGAAGCTTTCTTT.